Included here is one TCR beta chain sequence, with context. Its antigen is undetermined. Germline V gives CDR1 MGHRA, CDR2 YSYEKL. The CDR3 loop spans 15 amino acids. Deletions cut 0 bases from V and 7 bases from J, with 12 bases between. These data come from a study of cytomegalovirus exposure and HLA in healthy donors. Study-wide points: The records held CMV serostatus as the only immune exposure information.

The PCR was carried out with 60 Vbeta primers and 13 Jbeta primers. The table came from immunoSEQ multiplex PCR; TCRdb's copy has only in-frame clones and leaves some out. The table lists 130,000 or so clones. Nominal health characterized the donors when sampled, though unrecorded immune exposures were likely. Material for sequencing was PBMCs. The rearrangement joins TRBV4-1 to TRBJ2-2, with D possibly matching TRBD1 (6 bases). The receptor comes from a man between 18 and 29 years old in good health and CMV-seronegative. The CDR3 protein is CASSQEDSWIGELFF. The CDR3 bases are TGCGCCAGCAGCCAAGAGGACAGTTGGATCGGGGAGCTGTTTTTT.